The next 11 T cell receptor beta chains were all read from a single sample in a study of shared clonotypes between healthy human individuals. Clones were sequenced by immunoSEQ multiplex PCR, and TCRdb holds only the in-frame ones, with some missing. The repertoire has 450,000 to 550,000 clones, more than 65% of them found once; the top ten carry 10% to 15%. Sequencing was done on a sample of PBMCs. Receptor source: a woman aged 40-49 years in good health. Some clones in this sample may be carry-over from other donors' samples.

The rearrangement uses TRBV11-2 and TRBJ1-1; possible D gene TRBD1, 6 bases. Germline V CDR1 and CDR2: SGHAT, FQNNGV. Trimming took off 2 bases at V and 4 bases at J, with 11 bases between the two ends. This CDR3 is 14 amino acids long. The CDR3 DNA reads as TGTGCCAGCAGCTTAAATCCAGGGGTCACTGAAGCTTTCTTT. This gives the protein CASSLNPGVTEAFF.

A note on this clone: This sample includes further DNA sequences coding for the same CDR3. This sequence joins TRBV5-1 and TRBJ2-3, with D perhaps matching TRBD1 or TRBD2 (5 bases each). V dropped 4 bases and J dropped 2 bases, with 8 bases sitting between them. The CDR3 is 13 amino acids. From germline, CDR1 is SGHRS and CDR2 YFSETQ. The CDR3 loop is CASSGGDTDTQYF. In DNA form, the CDR3 reads TGCGCCAGCAGCGGGGGTGACACAGATACGCAGTATTTT.

The V call is TRBV5-1, the J call TRBJ2-3, with D uncertain. The CDR3 extends over 16 amino acids. Per germline, CDR1 SGHRS and CDR2 YFSETQ. Trimming cost V 0 bases and J 0 bases, with 11 bases left between them. The CDR3 reads CASSLEGSTSTDTQYF. CDR3 in DNA: TGCGCCAGCAGCTTGGAGGGTAGCACTAGCACAGATACGCAGTATTTT.

The V and J genes are TRBV19 and TRBJ1-4; D gene unclear. Germline V gene lookup returns CDR1 LNHDA and CDR2 SQIVND (reference sequence). V gave up 7 bases and J gave up 5 bases, with 17 bases separating them. The CDR3 is made up of 15 amino acids. CDR3 residues: CASTDRDDLNEKLFF. DNA of the CDR3: TGTGCCAGTACAGACCGGGATGACTTAAATGAAAAACTGTTTTTT.

The chain employs TRBV18 and TRBJ2-2; tentatively, D is TRBD2 (5 bases). Germline values: CDR1 KGHSH, CDR2 LQKENI. This CDR3 spans 16 amino acids. The V end lost 2 bases, the J end lost 6 bases, and 16 bases lay between the germline ends. The CDR3 nucleotides are TGTGCCAGCTCACCAATGGCCCTGCGGGTCGCCGGGGAGCTGTTTTTT. Its protein is CASSPMALRVAGELFF.

The gene calls are TRBV5-4 and TRBJ1-3; D is unclear. V lost 4 bases and J lost 1, with 12 bases in between. CDR3 length equals 15 residues. Germline-derived CDR1 and CDR2 are SGHNT and YYREEE (reference sequence). The CDR3 reads CASSPERTSGNTIYF. CDR3 DNA: TGTGCCAGCAGCCCAGAAAGAACTTCTGGAAACACCATATATTTT.

In this sample, this clone turned up a few times. This sequence joins TRBV19 and TRBJ1-5, with TRBD1 identical over 9 bases. Germline CDR1 reads LNHDA; CDR2 reads SQIVND (reference sequence). Losses at the gene ends were 8 bases for V and 8 bases for J; bases not matched to a gene: 16. This CDR3 contains 16 residues. The CDR3 region is CASSTGGHLPAKPQHF. The DNA for the CDR3 is TGTGCCAGTTCAACAGGGGGCCACTTACCGGCGAAGCCCCAGCATTTT.

DNA of the CDR3: TGTGCCAGCAGCTTGGGATACAGGGGACTTGGGGAAAAACTGTTTTTT. Translated, it gives CASSLGYRGLGEKLFF. This rearrangement joins TRBV5-8 to TRBJ1-4, with 7 bases lining up with TRBD1. This CDR3 comprises 16 residues. Germline values: CDR1 SGHTS, CDR2 YDEGEE. V shed 0 bases, J shed 8 bases, and the junction held 10 bases outside the gene matches.

The rearrangement links TRBV28 to TRBJ2-5; 8 nucleotides match TRBD1. CDR1 and CDR2 from the germline V gene are MDHEN and SYDVKM. This CDR3 contains 15 residues. Unmatched junction bases numbered 10, after V lost 5 bases and J lost 5 bases. In nucleotides, the CDR3 is TGTGCCAGCAGTCCTCAAACAGGGGGGTCGGAGACCCAGTACTTC. This gives the protein CASSPQTGGSETQYF.

This rearrangement joins TRBV28 to TRBJ2-4; tentative D call: TRBD1 (5 bases). This CDR3 is 14 amino acids long. V was clipped by 8 bases and J by 0 bases, with 11 bases between them. CDR1 is MDHEN and CDR2 is SYDVKM in the germline V gene. CDR3 DNA: TGTGCCAGCCTAGACAGCCTAGCCAAAAACATTCAGTACTTC. Translation: CASLDSLAKNIQYF. The whole variable domain, remainder taken from reference TRBV28 and TRBJ2-4, is DVKVTQSSRYLVKRTGEKVFLECVQDMDHENMFWYRQDPGLGLRLIYFSYDVKMKEKGDIPEGYSVSREKKERFSLILESASTNQTSMYLCASLDSLAKNIQYFGAGTRLSVL.

J is TRBJ2-1 and V is TRBV11-1; no definite D call. The CDR3 has 13 residues. V lost 0 bases, J lost 5 bases, and 5 bases lay in between. Germline CDR1 reads SGHAT; CDR2 reads FQDESV (reference sequence). The CDR3 region is CASSLALNNEQFF. The CDR3 DNA follows: TGTGCCAGCAGCTTAGCACTGAACAATGAGCAGTTCTTC.